The TCR beta chain under discussion was sequenced for a study of T cells after yellow fever vaccination (dated by TCRdb to about 2019). With regard to the full study: Libraries from fractions with low cell numbers were prepared with the SMART-Seq v4 Ultra Low Input RNA kit. To follow T-cell clones before and after both primary and booster YFV17D yellow fever vaccination, bulk TCR alpha and beta repertoires underwent longitudinal sequencing. Two healthy male donors, one aged 18 to 30 and one aged 30 to 40 years, made up the cohort. Blood samples were taken at several timepoints before and after primary and secondary immunization, and bulk PBMC replicates and cell subsets were isolated. Study-wide conclusions, independent of this receptor: Computational filtering was required because FACS-sorted repertoires could contain abundant contaminating clonotypes from the bulk population. A small fraction of clonotypes showed up in both the CD4 and CD8 compartments, probably as a result of convergent recombination. Because only two donors were included in the study, the extent to which the findings can be generalized is limited. The secondary T-cell response was weaker than the primary response but faster, peaking on day 5 instead of day 15. After the booster, most clones that had expanded after primary vaccination were detected again (over 95% of CD4 and around 88% of CD8), suggesting broad maintenance of memory.

Reading the label with the study, this specimen's treatment or condition is: live attenuated yellow fever vaccine strain. At every blood-draw timepoint, two biological replicates of bulk PBMCs were collected. A standard Ficoll-Paque protocol was used to isolate PBMCs from peripheral blood. TriZol was used to extract RNA from bulk PBMCs, CD4 and CD8 fractions, and dextramer-positive and dextramer-negative fractions. This clonotype was detected a few times. This clone's antigen is unknown. Base qualities are not at hand, and no much larger clone is one base apart. TCR cDNA was synthesized by 5'RACE template switching, which introduced a universal primer site and unique molecular identifiers. cDNA synthesis was primed from both the TCR alpha and TCR beta constant segments. Libraries were amplified in two PCR steps, with sample barcodes and sequencing adapters added in the second step. Sequencing of libraries was done on Illumina HiSeq 2500 (2x100 bp) or NovaSeq (2x150 bp). On the study's bioinformatics: MIGEC handled demultiplexing of reads and collapsing into UMI consensus sequences, while MiXCR performed V(D)J alignment. Vaccine-responding clonotypes were defined with edgeR using replicate PBMC samples, requiring FDR below 0.01 and a log2 fold change above 5 up to day 15. Each bulk clonotype was labeled CD4 or CD8 based on which sequenced repertoire, CD4 or CD8, contained the clonotype at higher abundance. The public sequencing data were trimmed at Q25 with fastp and processed into clonotypes with MiXCR by TCRdb, which kept only in-frame beta chains. Under each unique CDR3 protein, matching rows form one entry showing the most common genes and DNA. It is TCRdb's table, rather than the study itself, that gives the V and J calls and clone size. The sample table holds some 670,000 distinct CDR3 sequences, of which about 12% were seen once. Clones ranked in the top ten supply 15% of the sample.

The sample here was PBMCs, taken on the day of the yellow fever booster vaccination. The sequence came from a young man who received the YFV17D yellow fever vaccine.

The CDR3 region reads CASSLDSTTGLAEAFF. The nucleotide sequence reads TGTGCCAGCAGCTTAGATTCAACTACAGGGTTGGCTGAAGCTTTCTTT. The chain was built from TRBV7-2 and TRBJ1-1; TRBD1 could be the D gene, as 6 bases match. V is clipped by 1 base and J by 6 bases, and the sequence between their germline boundaries is 18 bases long. Via the germline V gene, CDR1 is SGHTA and CDR2 FQGNSA. From its cysteine to its phenylalanine, the CDR3 spans 16 amino acids. CDR3 DNA only is kept here, 48 bases in frame from base 1.